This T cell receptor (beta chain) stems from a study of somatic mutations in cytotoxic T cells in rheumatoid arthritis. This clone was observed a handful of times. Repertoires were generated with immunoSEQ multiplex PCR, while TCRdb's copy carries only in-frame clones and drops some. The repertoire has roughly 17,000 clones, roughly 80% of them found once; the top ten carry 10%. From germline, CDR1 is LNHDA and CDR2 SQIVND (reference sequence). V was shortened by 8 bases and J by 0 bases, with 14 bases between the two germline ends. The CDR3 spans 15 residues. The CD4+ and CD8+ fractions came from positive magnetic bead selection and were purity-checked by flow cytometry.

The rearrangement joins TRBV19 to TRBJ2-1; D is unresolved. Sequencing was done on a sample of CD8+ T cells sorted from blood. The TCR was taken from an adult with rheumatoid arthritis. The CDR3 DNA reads TGTGCCAGTGGGCACATAGAAAGCTCCTACAATGAGCAGTTCTTC. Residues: CASGHIESSYNEQFF.